Each of the 32 T cell receptor beta chains below was sequenced from the same sample in a study of T cell responses to AZD1222 COVID-19 vaccine. Method: immunoSEQ multiplex PCR; TCRdb's copy keeps in-frame clones and lacks some. Here the sample spans 140,000 to 150,000 clones, about 86% being singletons. This sample comprised peripheral blood, obtained 28 days after the second AZD1222 dose. Receptor source: an adult who received the AZD1222 COVID-19 vaccine.

The chain employs TRBV11-3 and TRBJ2-1; possible D gene TRBD2, 5 bases. From germline, CDR1 is SGHNT and CDR2 YENEEA. V dropped 5 bases and J dropped 10 bases, with 9 bases sitting between them. This CDR3 comprises 11 residues. DNA of the CDR3: TGTGCCAGCAGCCGGACTGGAGAGCAGTTCTTC. Encoded protein: CASSRTGEQFF.

In this sample, this clone turned up a few times. The V and J genes are TRBV2 and TRBJ1-6; 7 bases are shared with TRBD1. Germline V lookup: CDR1 SNHLY, CDR2 FYNNEI. The J segment lost 3 bases and the V segment lost 5 bases, leaving 4 bases of the junction unmatched. The length of the CDR3 is 15 residues. In DNA, the CDR3 is TGTGCCAGCAGTCAGGGGGGATTCTATAATTCACCCCTCCACTTT. It is translated as CASSQGGFYNSPLHF. The full variable domain, completed using reference TRBV2 and TRBJ1-6, is EPEVTQTPSHQVTQMGQEVILRCVPISNHLYFYWYRQILGQKVEFLVSFYNNEISEKSEIFDDQFSVERPDGSNFTLKIRSTKLEDSAMYFCASSQGGFYNSPLHFGNGTRLTVT.

This clone was counted only a few times. The V call is TRBV6-5, the J call TRBJ2-1; D is undetermined. CDR3 size: 13 residues. CDR1 and CDR2 (germline): MNHEY, SVGAGI. V was trimmed by 8 bases and J by 11 bases, leaving 19 bases between them. The CDR3 DNA reads as TGTGCCAGCTACGACCCGATGGGGATTCAGCAGTTCTTC. This sequence encodes CASYDPMGIQQFF.

The V and J genes are TRBV28 and TRBJ1-2; TRBD1 is a possible D gene (6 bases). CDR3 length: 13 residues. Germline V CDR1 and CDR2: MDHEN, SYDVKM. Trimming took 5 bases from V and 4 from J, leaving 11 bases between them. The CDR3 DNA reads TGTGCCAGCAGTCCTTTGGGGGCCTATGGCTACACCTTC. Protein product: CASSPLGAYGYTF.

J is TRBJ1-6 and V is TRBV4-2; D remains ambiguous. This CDR3 spans 14 amino acids. Germline V CDR1 and CDR2: LGHNA, YNFKEQ. Trimming shortened V by 4 bases and J by 4 bases, and 8 bases separated the two germline ends. CDR3 region: CASSLWTYNSPLHF. Here the CDR3 DNA reads TGTGCCAGCAGCCTATGGACGTATAATTCACCCCTCCACTTT.

CDR3 in amino acids: CASSPQGQVSYGYTF. In nucleotides, the CDR3 is TGTGCCAGCTCACCACAAGGGCAGGTTAGCTATGGCTACACCTTC. The rearrangement joins TRBV18 to TRBJ1-2; D not resolved. Germline V gene data show CDR1 as KGHSH and CDR2 as LQKENI. Between the trimmed V and J ends, which lost 1 base and 4 bases, there was a span of 13 bases. CDR3 length equals 15 residues.

The chain links TRBV2 to TRBJ2-3; 7 bases are shared with TRBD2. The V gene's germline CDR1 is SNHLY and CDR2 FYNNEI. V trimming: 9 bases; J trimming: 0 bases; junction bases outside the gene matches: 6. The length of the CDR3 is 14 residues. Written as DNA, the CDR3 is TGTGCCAGTACCGACGGGGGGAGCACAGATACGCAGTATTTT. This encodes CASTDGGSTDTQYF.

The chain employs TRBV2 and TRBJ1-4, with TRBD1 as a possible D gene (6 bases). Germline CDR1 is SNHLY and CDR2 is FYNNEI. Between the trimmed V and J ends, which lost 5 bases and 0 bases, there was a span of 10 bases. The CDR3 runs to 15 residues. CDR3 nucleotide sequence: TGTGCCAGCAGTTGGGACATTTCAACTAATGAAAAACTGTTTTTT. This sequence encodes CASSWDISTNEKLFF.

The chain combines TRBV5-4 with TRBJ2-3; TRBD2 aligns across 9 bases. This CDR3 is built from 15 residues. Germline V gives CDR1 SGHNT, CDR2 YYREEE (reference sequence). The J segment lost 1 base and the V segment lost 5 bases, leaving 5 bases of the junction unmatched. The CDR3 nucleotides are TGTGCCAGCAGAGTCGCGGGGGGGGGCACAGATACGCAGTATTTT. It yields the protein CASRVAGGGTDTQYF.

The chain carries TRBV30 and TRBJ1-2, with TRBD1 identical over 9 bases. This CDR3 region has 14 residues. The junction had 7 bases not matched to a gene; V was cut back by 3 bases and J by 5 bases. Looked up from germline, CDR1 is GTSNPN and CDR2 is SVGIG (reference sequence). CDR3 DNA: TGTGCCTGGAGGCTGACAGGGGGAGGATATGGCTACACCTTC. It is translated as CAWRLTGGGYGYTF.

This chain uses TRBV23-1 with TRBJ1-5; no clear D gene. TRBV23-1 is noted as an ORF with a role that remains uncertain. Trimming took 3 bases from V and 8 from J, leaving 32 bases between them. This CDR3 spans 20 amino acids. CDR3 sequence (DNA): TGCGCCAGCAGTCAGTTGTCCACCCTCCTCAAGACGGTCCTGGGTGAGCCCCAGCATTTT. This encodes CASSQLSTLLKTVLGEPQHF.

This clone was found once. This chain joins TRBV27 and TRBJ2-1, with 8 bases aligning to TRBD2. The CDR3 has 15 residues. Germline V gene lookup returns CDR1 MNHEY and CDR2 SMNVEV (reference sequence). J lost 5 bases, V lost 6 bases, and 9 bases had no gene match. For the CDR3, the DNA is TGTGCCAGCAGCCCCCCGGGACTAGTGAACAATGAGCAGTTCTTC. Translated, it gives CASSPPGLVNNEQFF.

The chain couples TRBV11-2 to TRBJ2-2; tentatively, D is TRBD1 or TRBD2 (5 bases each). The CDR3 totals 17 residues. The germline V gene has CDR1 SGHAT and CDR2 FQNNGV. The germline V and J ends were trimmed by 5 bases and 0 bases, with 16 bases remaining between them. The CDR3 sequence: CASSPIWDGANTGELFF. CDR3 DNA: TGTGCCAGCAGCCCCATTTGGGACGGAGCGAACACCGGGGAGCTGTTTTTT.

The J gene is TRBJ2-7, the V gene TRBV28; D unclear. Trimming took off 4 bases at V and 7 bases at J, with 17 bases between the two ends. The CDR3 has 14 amino acids. Germline V CDR1 and CDR2: MDHEN, SYDVKM. The CDR3 sequence: CASSSPSQSQEQYF. DNA for the CDR3: TGTGCCAGCAGTTCCCCATCCCAGTCCCAGGAGCAGTACTTC.

The gene calls are TRBV4-1 and TRBJ1-1; D may be TRBD1 (6 bases). V lost 0 bases to trimming and J lost 8 bases, with 19 bases between them. Germline lookup yields CDR1 MGHRA and CDR2 YSYEKL. The length of the CDR3 is 16 residues. Here the CDR3 reads CASSQEKRGGLVEAFF. The CDR3 DNA reads TGCGCCAGCAGCCAAGAGAAGCGGGGGGGCTTGGTCGAAGCTTTCTTT.

J is TRBJ1-1 and V is TRBV5-4; tentatively, D is TRBD1 (6 bases). Deletions cut 2 bases from V and 1 base from J, with 6 bases between. Germline V gene data show CDR1 as SGHNT and CDR2 as YYREEE (reference sequence). The CDR3 loop spans 13 amino acids. The CDR3 DNA is TGTGCCAGCAGCTTCAGGGGGAACACTGAAGCTTTCTTT. Encoded protein: CASSFRGNTEAFF.

V usage is TRBV11-2 and J usage is TRBJ1-4; 8 positions agree with TRBD1. V lost 2 bases to trimming and J lost 5 bases; unmatched junction nucleotides: 4. Germline V CDR1 and CDR2: SGHAT, FQNNGV. The CDR3 contains 15 residues. The CDR3 bases are TGTGCCAGCAGCTTACAGGGGGCACTGAATGAAAAACTGTTTTTT. Translated: CASSLQGALNEKLFF.

The V call is TRBV9, the J call TRBJ1-1; TRBD1 might be the D (6 bases). Looked up from germline, CDR1 is SGDLS and CDR2 is YYNGEE. The length of the CDR3 is 15 residues. The V and J ends lost 2 bases and 3 bases respectively, with 14 bases between them. CDR3 amino acids: CASSVVGAGDTEAFF. CDR3 sequence (DNA): TGTGCCAGCAGCGTTGTGGGGGCCGGGGACACTGAAGCTTTCTTT. The full variable domain, rest sourced from reference TRBV9 and TRBJ1-1, is DSGVTQTPKHLITATGQRVTLRCSPRSGDLSVYWYQQSLDQGLQFLIQYYNGEERAKGNILERFSAQQFPDLHSELNLSSLELGDSALYFCASSVVGAGDTEAFFGQGTRLTVV.

Only a few counts were recorded for this clone. The chain recombines TRBV28 with TRBJ1-1; tentative D call: TRBD1 (6 bases). The germline gives CDR1 MDHEN, CDR2 SYDVKM. The CDR3 is made up of 14 amino acids. V lost 2 bases and J 4 bases, leaving 11 bases between the germline ends. CDR3 nucleotides: TGTGCCAGCAGTTTAGGTCCAGGGGTCACTGAAGCTTTCTTT. Translation: CASSLGPGVTEAFF.

This clone came up once. The chain couples TRBV5-4 to TRBJ2-7; D gene uncertain. There are 15 residues in the CDR3. Trimming removed 4 bases at V and 5 bases at J, with 19 bases between. Germline CDR1 SGHNT, CDR2 YYREEE (reference sequence). The CDR3, as DNA: TGTGCCAGCAGCAAAAGGCGGCCCATTGAGGACGAGCAGTACTTC. It translates to CASSKRRPIEDEQYF.

The V gene is TRBV10-3, the J gene TRBJ2-3; 10 bases agree with TRBD2. The CDR3 length is 16 residues. The junction had 6 bases not matched to a gene; V was cut back by 1 base and J by 5 bases. Germline values: CDR1 ENHRY, CDR2 SYGVKD. Written as DNA, the CDR3 is TGTGCCATCAGTGAGTTTACTAGCGGGGTAGGAGATACGCAGTATTTT. It is translated as CAISEFTSGVGDTQYF.

The chain links TRBV29-1 to TRBJ1-1, with unresolved D. Germline CDR1 reads SQVTM; CDR2 reads ANQGSEA. V was clipped by 5 bases and J by 4 bases, with 14 bases between them. The CDR3 extends over 13 amino acids. CDR3 protein: CSVKSAGSTEAFF. In DNA form, the CDR3 reads TGCAGCGTTAAATCCGCGGGGAGCACTGAAGCTTTCTTT.

V usage is TRBV19 and J usage is TRBJ1-2; D is ambiguous. Germline V CDR1 and CDR2: LNHDA, SQIVND (reference sequence). The ends were cut back, 8 bases at V and 0 bases at J, with 10 bases in the middle. The CDR3 is 13 residues long. The DNA for the CDR3 is TGTGCCAGTGGCTCCCTCCCTAACTATGGCTACACCTTC. Translation gives CASGSLPNYGYTF.

This chain connects TRBV11-2 to TRBJ2-7; 9 nucleotides line up with TRBD2. The CDR3 loop spans 15 amino acids. Trimming removed 1 base from V and 7 bases from J; junction bases left unmatched: 8. The germline CDR1 and CDR2 sequences are SGHAT and FQNNGV. The chain's CDR3 is CASSLAGLAGGEQYF. In DNA form, the CDR3 reads TGTGCCAGCAGCTTAGCGGGACTAGCCGGAGGGGAGCAGTACTTC.

This clone was picked up a small number of times. This chain connects TRBV4-1 to TRBJ2-7; no reliable D call. The CDR3 has 15 amino acids. Germline CDR1 MGHRA, CDR2 YSYEKL. The ends were cut back, 1 base at V and 2 bases at J, with 12 bases in the middle. The chain's CDR3 is CASSQVTAVAYEQYF. Written as DNA, the CDR3 is TGCGCCAGCAGCCAAGTAACGGCCGTAGCCTACGAGCAGTACTTC.

The chain recombines TRBV10-3 with TRBJ2-5; maybe TRBD1 (7 bases). V lost 4 bases and J 5 bases, leaving 17 bases between the germline ends. The CDR3 contains 15 residues. Germline assignment: CDR1 ENHRY and CDR2 SYGVKD. CDR3 residues: CAISGGTADGETQYF. As DNA, the CDR3 is TGTGCCATCAGTGGCGGGACAGCGGACGGTGAGACCCAGTACTTC.

The V call is TRBV15, the J call TRBJ2-7, with TRBD2 identical over 8 bases. Germline-derived CDR1 and CDR2 are LNHNV and YYDKDF (reference sequence). The ends lost 1 base at V and 4 bases at J; junction bases unmatched: 9. The CDR3 totals 16 residues. CDR3 DNA sequence: TGTGCCACCAGCAGAGCTTTAGCGGGACAAGGATACGAGCAGTACTTC. Its protein product is CATSRALAGQGYEQYF.

V and J are TRBV12-3 or TRBV12-4 and TRBJ2-7; 9 bases agree with TRBD2. CDR3 size: 13 residues. J was trimmed by 8 bases and V by 2 bases; bases with no gene match: 4. The DNA of the CDR3 is TGTGCCAGCAGTTTAAGCAGCGGGAGGCAGCAGTACTTC. This translates into CASSLSSGRQQYF.

The chain has TRBV3-1 (or the pseudogene TRBV3-2) and TRBJ2-7; D possibly corresponds to TRBD1 (6 bases). Germline assignment: CDR1 LGHDT and CDR2 YNNKEL (reference sequence). This CDR3 is built from 12 residues. V lost 5 bases, J lost 6 bases, and 11 bases lay in between. The CDR3 protein is CASSAPGVEQYF. The CDR3 DNA reads TGTGCCAGCAGCGCCCCAGGGGTCGAGCAGTACTTC.

The rearrangement uses TRBV30 and TRBJ2-2; D unclear. The length of the CDR3 is 14 residues. Germline CDR1 is GTSNPN and CDR2 is SVGIG (reference sequence). Trimming removed 0 bases from V and 5 bases from J, with 10 bases in between. CDR3: CAWSVGATTGELFF. The CDR3 nucleotides are TGTGCCTGGAGTGTTGGTGCCACTACCGGGGAGCTGTTTTTT.

The chain employs TRBV18 and TRBJ1-2; unclear D gene. CDR3 length: 14 residues. V dropped 2 bases and J dropped 8 bases, with 15 bases sitting between them. Germline lookup yields CDR1 KGHSH and CDR2 LQKENI. CDR3 in amino acids: CASSPLSGSSGYTF. The CDR3 nucleotides read TGTGCCAGCTCACCATTGTCGGGTTCATCGGGCTACACCTTC. The whole variable domain, remainder taken from reference TRBV18 and TRBJ1-2, is NAGVMQNPRHLVRRRGQEARLRCSPMKGHSHVYWYRQLPEEGLKFMVYLQKENIIDESGMPKERFSAEFPKEGPSILRIQQVVRGDSAAYFCASSPLSGSSGYTFGSGTRLTVV.

The chain joins TRBV5-1 to TRBJ2-7; 8 nucleotides agree with TRBD1. Looked up from germline, CDR1 is SGHRS and CDR2 is YFSETQ. This CDR3 has 14 amino acids. The ends lost 4 bases at V and 1 base at J; junction bases unmatched: 4. The CDR3 here is CASSPTGASYEQYF. The CDR3 nucleotides are TGCGCCAGCAGCCCGACAGGGGCGTCCTACGAGCAGTACTTC.